These 25 T cell receptor beta chains came from one sample sequenced in a study of T cells in Graves' hyperthyroidism and ophthalmopathy. The CDR3 regions of TCR beta were amplified from RNA transcripts. When the TCR CDR3 underwent first-round RT-PCR, the HTBI primer set was used. TCRdb redid the calling of the multiplex PCR reads with MiXCR, one entry per CDR3 protein. Here the sample spans around 660,000 distinct CDR3 sequences, about 45% being singletons. The sample taken for sequencing was peripheral blood or thyroid tissue (not recorded which). These receptors came from an adult man with Graves' disease, either hyperthyroidism or ophthalmopathy (not recorded which).

This clonotype was counted a few times. CDR3 residues: CASSLRSPEKLFF. In nucleotides, the CDR3 is TGTGCCAGCAGCTTGCGGAGCCCTGAAAAACTGTTTTTT. The chain is built from TRBV7-2 and TRBJ1-4; D unclear. Germline CDR1 and CDR2: SGHTA and FQGNSA. This CDR3 spans 13 amino acids. Trimming removed 3 bases at V and 7 bases at J, with 9 bases between.

Many counts were recorded for this clonotype. The CDR3 loop reads CASSATLQSLNSPLHF. Here the CDR3 DNA reads TGTGCCAGCAGCGCCACACTACAGAGTCTTAATTCACCCCTCCACTTT. This chain links TRBV9 with TRBJ1-6, with D hard to call. V gave up 3 bases and J gave up 6 bases, with 16 bases separating them. In germline, CDR1 is SGDLS, CDR2 YYNGEE. This CDR3 has 16 amino acids. The full variable domain, with the rest looked up from reference TRBV9 and TRBJ1-6, is DSGVTQTPKHLITATGQRVTLRCSPRSGDLSVYWYQQSLDQGLQFLIQYYNGEERAKGNILERFSAQQFPDLHSELNLSSLELGDSALYFCASSATLQSLNSPLHFGNGTRLTVT.

The CDR3: CSATGQSQETQHF. The CDR3 DNA is TGCAGTGCTACCGGACAGTCACAAGAGACCCAGCATTTT. The V and J genes are TRBV20-1 and TRBJ1-5; TRBD1 is a possible D gene (6 bases). CDR3 length: 13 residues. Trimming took 4 bases from V and 11 from J, leaving 18 bases between them. Germline assignment: CDR1 DFQATT and CDR2 SNEGSKA (reference sequence).

This clonotype showed up many times. This chain joins TRBV15 and TRBJ1-3; D unresolved. Between the trimmed V and J ends, which lost 0 bases and 4 bases, there was a span of 10 bases. This CDR3 is built from 15 residues. The germline V gene encodes CDR1 LNHNV and CDR2 YYDKDF (reference sequence). CDR3 in DNA: TGTGCCACCAGCAGAGAACAGCAAACCGGAAACACCATATATTTT. Translating it yields CATSREQQTGNTIYF.

The V gene is TRBV29-1, the J gene TRBJ1-4; D may be TRBD1 (5 bases). V lost 8 bases to trimming and J lost 8 bases, with 15 bases between them. The germline V gene has CDR1 SQVTM and CDR2 ANQGSEA. The length of the CDR3 is 12 residues. The CDR3 DNA reads TGCAGCATTAGGGACGGGGCGGAAAAACTGTTTTTT. This codes for CSIRDGAEKLFF. The variable domain in full, with the rest retrieved from reference TRBV29-1 and TRBJ1-4, is SAVISQKPSRDICQRGTSLTIQCQVDSQVTMMFWYRQQPGQSLTLIATANQGSEATYESGFVIDKFPISRPNLTFSTLTVSNMSPEDSSIYLCSIRDGAEKLFFGSGTQLSVL.

The chain links TRBV25-1 to TRBJ1-4; TRBD1 is a possible D gene (5 bases). This CDR3 spans 15 amino acids. Between the trimmed V and J ends, which lost 0 bases and 8 bases, there was a span of 13 bases. Germline V gene sequence: CDR1 MGHDK, CDR2 SYGVNS. The CDR3 sequence is CASSEYAGTAEKLFF. The CDR3 DNA reads as TGTGCCAGCAGTGAATATGCAGGGACGGCGGAAAAACTGTTTTTT.

The chain links TRBV7-6 to TRBJ1-5; 7 nucleotides align to TRBD1. V shed 5 bases, J shed 5 bases, and the junction held 12 bases outside the gene matches. The CDR3 loop spans 16 amino acids. Germline V lookup: CDR1 SGHVS, CDR2 FNYEAQ. The CDR3 DNA follows: TGTGCCAGCAGCCGAGAGGACAGGATCGGGCATCAGCCCCAGCATTTT. It is translated as CASSREDRIGHQPQHF.

Comments on this clonotype: This may come from a read error, since a much larger clone is one base off. The chain carries TRBV2 and TRBJ1-5; D remains unclear. Germline V gene sequence: CDR1 SNHLY, CDR2 FYNNEI. V dropped 1 base and J dropped 9 bases, with 10 bases sitting between them. The CDR3 covers 13 residues. Here the CDR3 reads CASSEVGYRPQHF. DNA of the CDR3: TGTGCCAGCAGTGAAGTGGGATACCGGCCCCAGCATTTT.

This sequence joins TRBV20-1 and TRBJ2-7; D gene unclear. The length of the CDR3 is 13 residues. Germline assignment: CDR1 DFQATT and CDR2 SNEGSKA (reference sequence). Deletions cut 3 bases from V and 5 bases from J, with 14 bases between. As DNA, the CDR3 is TGCAGTGCTAGTGCGGACCGGCCCCACGAGCAGTACTTC. Its translation: CSASADRPHEQYF.

The rearrangement uses TRBV5-1 and TRBJ2-5; TRBD2 matches 10 bases. The CDR3 length is 15 residues. The ends lost 0 bases at V and 5 bases at J; junction bases unmatched: 4. Germline CDR1 SGHRS, CDR2 YFSETQ. CDR3 in amino acids: CASSLELAGTETQYF. For the CDR3, the DNA is TGCGCCAGCAGCTTGGAACTAGCGGGAACGGAGACCCAGTACTTC.

V usage is TRBV5-1 and J usage is TRBJ2-2; tentative D call: TRBD1 (6 bases). Trimming stripped 4 bases from V and 7 bases from J, with 17 bases between. Per the germline V gene, CDR1 is SGHRS and CDR2 is YFSETQ. There are 15 residues in the CDR3. CDR3 in DNA: TGCGCCAGCAGCCCCGTTTCAGGGGCCATCGGGGAGCTGTTTTTT. This codes for CASSPVSGAIGELFF.

Notes on this clonotype: This clone may be a read error of a much larger clone one base away. The chain uses TRBV10-3 and TRBJ2-5, with D tentatively TRBD1 or TRBD2 (5 bases each). Per the germline V gene, CDR1 is ENHRY and CDR2 is SYGVKD. Trimming shortened V by 3 bases and J by 2 bases, and 10 bases separated the two germline ends. The CDR3 extends over 14 amino acids. CDR3 sequence (DNA): TGTGCCATCAGTGAACCGGGACCGCAAGAGACCCAGTACTTC. Translation gives CAISEPGPQETQYF.

This clonotype was detected only once. This chain joins TRBV6-5 and TRBJ1-5; D uncertain. V was shortened by 5 bases and J by 7 bases, with 18 bases between the two germline ends. Germline V CDR1 and CDR2: MNHEY, SVGAGI. CDR3 length: 15 amino acids. This chain's CDR3 is CASSNNPGGRQPQHF. In nucleotides, the CDR3 is TGTGCCAGCAGTAACAACCCAGGCGGGCGGCAGCCCCAGCATTTT.

This clonotype appeared many times. V usage is TRBV6-5 and J usage is TRBJ1-2; TRBD1 matches 7 bases. The V gene's germline CDR1 is MNHEY and CDR2 SVGAGI. Trimming at V came to 5 bases and at J to 2 bases, leaving 8 bases not matched to a gene. This CDR3 comprises 15 residues. The CDR3 sequence: CASSEGGSVNYGYTF. CDR3 coding DNA: TGTGCCAGCAGTGAAGGGGGCAGCGTCAACTATGGCTACACCTTC.

V is TRBV24-1 and J is TRBJ1-2, with 7 bases identical to TRBD1. CDR3 length equals 14 residues. Germline V gene data show CDR1 as KGHDR and CDR2 as SFDVKD. With 8 bases clipped from V and 5 bases from J, the junction kept 10 bases outside the gene matches. The CDR3 DNA follows: TGTGCCACCACACCGACAGGGATAGGATATGGCTACACCTTC. It codes for CATTPTGIGYGYTF.

The chain combines TRBV20-1 with TRBJ1-2; a possible D gene is TRBD1 (6 bases). CDR1 is DFQATT and CDR2 is SNEGSKA in the germline V gene (reference sequence). The CDR3 has 14 residues. The V gene lost 2 bases and the J gene lost 8 bases, with 18 bases spanning the gap. The CDR3 DNA reads as TGCAGTGCTAGACCCCGCACCCTACAGGGAGGCTACACCTTC. Its translation is CSARPRTLQGGYTF.

The chain is built from TRBV7-2 and TRBJ1-1; 9 nucleotides align to TRBD1. The V gene's germline CDR1 is SGHTA and CDR2 FQGNSA. This CDR3 has 14 amino acids. Trimming removed 4 bases from V and 4 bases from J; junction bases left unmatched: 4. The CDR3 nucleotides read TGTGCCAGCAGCTGGACAGGGGTGGGCACTGAAGCTTTCTTT. Translating gives CASSWTGVGTEAFF.

This clonotype showed up just a few times. The chain is built from TRBV25-1 and TRBJ1-2; D might be TRBD1 (6 bases). The germline gives CDR1 MGHDK, CDR2 SYGVNS. V was clipped by 4 bases and J by 6 bases, with 9 bases between them. CDR3 length: 12 residues. In DNA, the CDR3 is TGTGCCAGCAGTGTAACAGGGAATGGCTACACCTTC. Its translation is CASSVTGNGYTF.

V and J are TRBV7-8 and TRBJ1-2, with D possibly TRBD1 on 6 matching bases. Germline assignment: CDR1 SGHVS and CDR2 FQNEAQ. Trimming took 5 bases from V and 4 from J, leaving 20 bases between them. The CDR3 covers 16 residues. The DNA of the CDR3 is TGTGCCAGCAGCGCGTCGTCAGGGACACCGCCCTATGGCTACACCTTC. This sequence encodes CASSASSGTPPYGYTF.

This clonotype has only a few counts. The rearrangement links TRBV2 to TRBJ2-7; 9 nucleotides line up with TRBD1. The CDR3 extends over 14 amino acids. After removal of 7 bases from V and 3 bases from J, the junction contained 7 bases not matched to a gene. CDR1 is SNHLY, CDR2 FYNNEI, per germline. CDR3 region: CASTIGQGNYEQYF. CDR3 bases: TGTGCCAGCACAATAGGACAGGGGAACTACGAGCAGTACTTC.

This chain connects TRBV10-2 to TRBJ1-6, with 8 bases aligning to TRBD1. Germline V gene sequence: CDR1 WSHSY, CDR2 SAAADI. The V and J ends lost 2 bases and 3 bases, in that order; junction bases with no gene match: 12. This CDR3 has 19 residues. The chain's CDR3 is CASSEPYPTGGNYNSPLHF. The CDR3 DNA is TGCGCCAGCAGTGAGCCATACCCTACAGGGGGAAACTATAATTCACCCCTCCACTTT.

This clonotype was detected a few times. The chain has TRBV9 and TRBJ1-3; D remains unclear. With 3 bases removed from V and 1 base from J, the gap between germline ends came to 11 bases. The CDR3 contains 15 residues. Per the germline V gene, CDR1 is SGDLS and CDR2 is YYNGEE. CDR3 nucleotides: TGTGCCAGCAGCGAAGCCGGGATATCTGGAAACACCATATATTTT. It codes for CASSEAGISGNTIYF.

This clonotype was counted only a few times. The gene calls are TRBV5-1 and TRBJ1-2; 10 bases are shared with TRBD1. Germline values: CDR1 SGHRS, CDR2 YFSETQ. This CDR3 has 16 amino acids. The V segment lost 4 bases and the J segment 7 bases; nucleotides outside the gene matches: 13. This CDR3 is CASSQATDRGLGGYTF. The CDR3 nucleotides read TGCGCCAGCAGCCAAGCTACCGACAGGGGGCTAGGTGGCTACACCTTC.

This clonotype was recorded at least ten times. The chain uses TRBV7-9 and TRBJ2-5; D is perhaps TRBD2 (6 bases). With 5 bases removed from V and 10 bases from J, the gap between germline ends came to 14 bases. This CDR3 region has 12 residues. CDR1 is SEHNR, CDR2 FQNEAQ, per germline (reference sequence). The CDR3 region is CASSREGGNQYF. DNA of the CDR3: TGTGCCAGCAGCCGGGAAGGAGGGAACCAGTACTTC.

Notes on this clonotype: Germline is not matched at one junction end, which may reflect a read error. The genes are TRBV5-1 and TRBJ2-7; tentatively, D is TRBD2 (5 bases). Germline CDR1 and CDR2: SGHRS and YFSETQ. The CDR3 sequence is 12 residues long. In DNA, the CDR3 is TGTGCCAGCAGCTTAGCAGACTACGGGCAGTACTTC. Its translation: CASSLADYGQYF.